The 15 T cell receptor beta chains reported below all come from one sample, sequenced in a study of breast tumors, draining lymph nodes, adjacent tissues. Using its own MiXCR run on the multiplex PCR reads, TCRdb lists one record per CDR3 protein. This repertoire shows around 43,000 distinct CDR3 sequences, roughly 24% found once; its top ten account for 6.5% to 8%. Sequenced: breast tumor tissue. The source of these receptors is a female donor with breast cancer. Some clones in this sample may be carry-over from other donors' samples.

This clonotype was picked up many times. This may be a read error: a much more frequent sequence differs by one nucleotide. V is TRBV27 and J is TRBJ2-3, with a possible D match to TRBD1 (5 bases). The ends were cut back, 0 bases at V and 3 bases at J, with 13 bases in the middle. The CDR3 runs to 16 residues. CDR1 MNHEY and CDR2 SMNVEV come from the germline V gene (reference sequence). The CDR3 loop reads CASSLSDKGRTDTQYF. DNA for the CDR3: TGTGCCAGCAGTTTATCGGACAAGGGGCGTACAGATACGCAGTATTTT.

A single count supports this clonotype. It may be a read error: a sequence one base away is much more abundant. The CDR3 protein is CASSSLLTPGCTF. CDR3 nucleotide sequence: TGTGCCAGCAGCTCGCTTTTGACCCCGGGCTGCACCTTC. This chain uses TRBV11-2 with TRBJ1-2; D unresolved. The length of the CDR3 is 13 residues. Germline values: CDR1 SGHAT, CDR2 FQNNGV.

This clonotype has ten or more counts. The chain has TRBV29-1 and TRBJ2-2; D is undetermined. CDR3 size: 12 residues. Trimming stripped 5 bases from V and 6 bases from J, with 10 bases between. Germline V CDR1 and CDR2: SQVTM, ANQGSEA. The DNA of the CDR3 is TGCAGCGTTCCCGACAATCCCGGGGAGCTGTTTTTT. Amino acids: CSVPDNPGELFF.

This clonotype was detected ten times or more. The chain couples TRBV4-1 to TRBJ1-4; D is possibly TRBD1 (5 bases). The V end was cut by 4 bases, the J end by 8 bases, with 20 bases between. Germline V gene lookup returns CDR1 MGHRA and CDR2 YSYEKL. The CDR3 sequence is 16 residues long. The CDR3 bases are TGCGCCAGCAGCCGAACCGTCAGGGTTCCCAAGGAAAAACTGTTTTTT. Protein sequence: CASSRTVRVPKEKLFF.

This clonotype was detected ten times or more. The chain is built from TRBV9 and TRBJ2-2, with 9 bases identical to TRBD2. This CDR3 has 15 residues. Per germline, CDR1 SGDLS and CDR2 YYNGEE. The trim removed 5 bases at V and 1 base at J, leaving 3 bases unmatched. This chain's CDR3 is CASSRLAENTGELFF. The DNA of the CDR3 is TGTGCCAGCAGTCGACTAGCGGAGAACACCGGGGAGCTGTTTTTT.

This clonotype was picked up many times. The J gene is TRBJ2-7, the V gene TRBV27, with D unresolved. CDR3 length: 15 amino acids. CDR1 is MNHEY and CDR2 is SMNVEV in the germline V gene (reference sequence). V gave up 6 bases and J gave up 0 bases, with 15 bases separating them. CDR3 protein: CASSPFCGPSYEQYF. The CDR3 DNA reads as TGTGCCAGCAGCCCCTTCTGCGGTCCCTCCTACGAGCAGTACTTC.

The gene calls are TRBV19 and TRBJ1-2, with TRBD1 identical over 8 bases. Germline trimming cut 4 bases from V and 7 bases from J; bases unmatched to any gene: 5. The length of the CDR3 is 13 residues. Germline-derived CDR1 and CDR2 are LNHDA and SQIVND (reference sequence). In DNA, the CDR3 is TGTGCCAGTAGTAGCCCAGGGGGCGTTGGCTACACCTTC. Its protein product is CASSSPGGVGYTF.

This clonotype was counted at least ten times. This chain connects TRBV27 to TRBJ2-7, with 8 positions matching TRBD1. V trimming: 6 bases; J trimming: 9 bases; junction bases outside the gene matches: 16. The length of the CDR3 is 15 residues. Germline V gene sequence: CDR1 MNHEY, CDR2 SMNVEV (reference sequence). The chain's CDR3 is CASSPWGRGLLVQYF. The CDR3 DNA reads TGTGCCAGCAGCCCTTGGGGCAGGGGGCTCTTGGTGCAGTACTTC.

This clonotype has a count of ten or more. The CDR3 sequence: CASSYRDSQETQYF. In nucleotides, the CDR3 is TGTGCCAGCAGCTACCGGGACAGTCAAGAGACCCAGTACTTC. The chain recombines TRBV5-6 with TRBJ2-5, with 7 positions matching TRBD1. The V gene end was trimmed by 3 bases and the J gene end by 2 bases; junction bases not matched to a gene: 4. Germline V gene data show CDR1 as SGHDT and CDR2 as YYEEEE. This CDR3 is 14 amino acids long.

This chain uses TRBV5-1 with TRBJ2-5; either TRBD1 or TRBD2 may fit D (6 bases each). The CDR3 length is 16 residues. Germline loops: CDR1 SGHRS, CDR2 YFSETQ. V was clipped by 4 bases and J by 2 bases, with 18 bases between them. CDR3 residues: CASSTGVTGRQETQYF. The CDR3, as DNA: TGCGCCAGCAGCACCGGAGTCACAGGGAGGCAAGAGACCCAGTACTTC.

This clonotype was observed many times. This sequence joins TRBV20-1 and TRBJ1-2, with D perhaps TRBD1 (6 bases). Germline CDR1 reads DFQATT; CDR2 reads SNEGSKA (reference sequence). The length of the CDR3 is 14 residues. Trimming left V 6 bases short and J 1 base short, with 15 bases between. The CDR3 nucleotides read TGCAGTGCAGGCGGGGACAACCTTAACTATGGCTACACCTTC. It encodes CSAGGDNLNYGYTF.

This sequence joins TRBV5-1 and TRBJ2-5; D remains ambiguous. Per germline, CDR1 SGHRS and CDR2 YFSETQ. This CDR3 contains 13 residues. The V end lost 1 base, the J end lost 4 bases, and 8 bases lay between the germline ends. The CDR3 coding sequence is TGCGCCAGCAGCTTGAGGCCCGCAGAGACCCAGTACTTC. The encoded protein is CASSLRPAETQYF.

Ten or more counts support this clonotype. The chain employs TRBV5-1 and TRBJ2-1, with TRBD1 matching 8 bases. CDR1 is SGHRS, CDR2 YFSETQ, per germline. Trimming took 3 bases from V and 9 from J; bases not matched to a gene: 8. The CDR3 consists of 14 residues. CDR3 nucleotide sequence: TGCGCCAGCAGCTGGCGGTCAGGGGGCATTGAGCAGTTCTTC. Its translation is CASSWRSGGIEQFF.

The sample holds many counts of this clonotype. The rearrangement joins TRBV20-1 to TRBJ2-3; 13 bases are shared with TRBD2. Germline trimming cut 6 bases from V and 0 bases from J; bases unmatched to any gene: 6. The V gene's germline CDR1 is DFQATT and CDR2 SNEGSKA (reference sequence). There are 16 residues in the CDR3. The CDR3 loop is CSAHGTSGTSTDTQYF. Written as DNA, the CDR3 is TGCAGTGCCCACGGGACTAGCGGGACAAGCACAGATACGCAGTATTTT.

Ten or more counts support this clonotype. The chain combines TRBV24-1 with TRBJ1-4; tentative D call: TRBD1 (5 bases). The CDR3 sequence is 14 residues long. V shed 9 bases and J shed 7 bases, with 17 bases lying between them. The V gene's germline CDR1 is KGHDR and CDR2 SFDVKD. CDR3 loop: CATYRDGETEKLFF. CDR3 DNA: TGTGCCACCTACCGGGACGGAGAGACTGAAAAACTGTTTTTT.